This T cell receptor beta chain was sequenced during a study of CD8+ T cells in alopecia areata. Study-level information: Among treated patients, oral tofacitinib was administered at 5 to 10 mg twice daily.

On this clone itself: Antigen: not known.

Specimens obtained from alopecia areata patients comprised lesional scalp punch biopsies and peripheral blood. Germline-derived CDR1 and CDR2 are MNHEY and SVGAGI. There are 12 residues in the CDR3. Germline trimming cut 5 bases from V and 6 bases from J; bases unmatched to any gene: 0. General study findings and limits: Scalp samples also yield sequences from resident alphabeta T cells of normal skin.

Following extraction, RNA underwent reverse transcription to cDNA, which served as the sequencing template. Sequencing used immunoSEQ multiplex PCR; TCRdb keeps in-frame clones, though not all of them. Of about 130,000 clones in the sample, roughly 54% are singletons; the top ten hold about 4.9%. This chain links TRBV6-5 with TRBJ2-2; 7 bases line up with TRBD2. The specimen was CD4+ T cells sorted from blood, collected at week 0. This receptor was taken from a human donor with alopecia areata. The CDR3 here is CASSGGAGELFF. The CDR3 DNA sequence: TGTGCCAGCAGTGGGGGGGCCGGGGAGCTGTTTTTT.